These T cell receptor beta chains were read from a single sample in a study of breast tumors, draining lymph nodes, adjacent tissues. TCRdb recomputed calls from the multiplex PCR reads with MiXCR, one row per CDR3 protein. This sample carries approximately 120,000 distinct CDR3 sequences, around 20% of them seen once, and the ten largest clones take about 2.2%. Sequencing was done on a sample of axillary lymph node tissue. The receptors shown here come from a female donor with breast cancer. Some clones in this sample may be carry-over from other donors' samples. Each CDR3 is given with its conserved first and last residue. D genes are given only for firm matches. Rows may omit the clone size; those that give it use once, few, many or a size class.

>TRBV7-9|many|TRBJ2-7|TRBD2
CASSLTSGTSGRLPHEQYF
TGTGCCAGCAGCTTAACGAGCGGGACTAGCGGGAGGCTTCCCCACGAGCAGTACTTC
>TRBV13|many|TRBJ1-4|TRBD1
CASSFSGQMEKLFF
TGTGCCAGCAGCTTCTCGGGACAGATGGAAAAACTGTTTTTT
>TRBV12-3/TRBV12-4|many|TRBJ2-3|NA
CASSLGRPSTDTQYF
TGTGCCAGCAGTTTAGGGAGGCCTAGCACAGATACGCAGTATTTT
>TRBV20-1|many|TRBJ2-1|TRBD2
CSATAAGGLDEQFF
TGCAGTGCTACCGCAGCGGGAGGGCTAGATGAGCAGTTCTTC
>TRBV7-3|NA|TRBJ2-2|NA
CASSLASGTVNTGELFF
TGTGCCAGCAGCTTAGCTTCCGGGACGGTGAACACCGGGGAGCTGTTTTTT
>TRBV30|many|TRBJ2-7|NA
CAWSINRVNEQYF
TGTGCCTGGAGTATAAACAGGGTCAACGAGCAGTACTTC
>TRBV29-1|many|TRBJ2-7|TRBD1
CSVAGQGAEQYF
TGCAGCGTTGCGGGACAGGGGGCCGAGCAGTACTTC
>TRBV14|few|TRBJ1-4|TRBD1
CASSRQTGEREKLFF
TGTGCCAGCAGCCGACAGACAGGGGAGCGTGAAAAACTGTTTTTT
>TRBV20-1|NA|TRBJ1-1|TRBD1
CSARSDRRNTEAFF
TGCAGTGCTAGATCGGACAGGCGCAACACTGAAGCTTTCTTT
>TRBV15|NA|TRBJ2-7|NA
CATSRGSNTPYEQYF
TGTGCCACCAGCAGAGGTAGTAACACTCCCTACGAGCAGTACTTC
>TRBV20-1|many|TRBJ2-6|TRBD2
CSARSRAGAAGGANVLTF
TGCAGTGCTAGATCACGAGCGGGAGCGGCTGGTGGGGCCAACGTCCTGACTTTC
>TRBV28|few|TRBJ2-1|NA
CASSPPRERAYNEQFF
TGTGCCAGCAGTCCCCCTCGGGAGAGGGCCTACAATGAGCAGTTCTTC
>TRBV29-1|many|TRBJ2-3|NA
CSATRGAGDTQYF
TGCAGCGCCACCCGAGGGGCTGGGGATACGCAGTATTTT
>TRBV18|NA|TRBJ2-5|TRBD1
CASSPGRTGPETQYF
TGTGCCAGCTCACCGGGGAGGACAGGGCCGGAGACCCAGTACTTC
>TRBV20-1|many|TRBJ1-5|NA
CSAQPGSQPQHF
TGCAGTGCTCAACCGGGCAGCCAGCCCCAGCATTTT
>TRBV25-1|many|TRBJ2-3|TRBD2
CASSSLAGEGVDTQYF
TGTGCCAGCAGTAGCCTAGCGGGTGAGGGGGTAGATACGCAGTATTTT
>TRBV11-2|many|TRBJ2-2|NA
CASSSGTHTGELFF
TGTGCCAGCAGCTCCGGGACTCACACCGGGGAGCTGTTTTTT
>TRBV29-1|many|TRBJ1-2|NA
CSVEKGYGYTF
TGCAGCGTTGAAAAGGGTTATGGCTACACCTTC
>TRBV20-1|many|TRBJ2-7|NA
CSARVAGGQGVTYEQYF
TGCAGTGCTAGAGTAGCGGGGGGACAGGGTGTTACCTACGAGCAGTACTTC
>TRBV7-9|many|TRBJ2-3|NA
CASSSLGENAKDTQYF
TGTGCCAGCAGCTCCTTGGGGGAGAACGCCAAAGATACGCAGTATTTT
>TRBV28|many|TRBJ1-5|NA
CASSFSSNQPQHF
TGTGCCAGCAGTTTCTCATCCAATCAGCCCCAGCATTTT
>TRBV12-3/TRBV12-4|many|TRBJ1-2|NA
CASRDGASYGYTF
TGTGCCAGCAGGGACGGGGCCTCCTATGGCTACACCTTC
>TRBV28|many|TRBJ2-7|NA
CASSSRVWDEQYF
TGTGCCAGCAGTTCAAGGGTCTGGGACGAGCAGTACTTC
>TRBV5-1|many|TRBJ1-2|NA
CASSRLGRTYGYTF
TGCGCCAGCAGCCGACTCGGCAGGACCTATGGCTACACCTTC
>TRBV6-5|many|TRBJ2-7|NA
CASSQITGSDEQYF
TGTGCCAGCAGTCAGATCACGGGGAGTGACGAGCAGTACTTC
>TRBV6-1|few|TRBJ2-1|NA
CASSEEGLGEQFF
TGTGCCAGCAGTGAAGAAGGGTTAGGGGAGCAGTTCTTC
>TRBV6-2/TRBV6-3|NA|TRBJ1-5|NA
CASTPAGGQPQHF
TGTGCCAGCACCCCCGCCGGGGGGCAGCCCCAGCATTTT
>TRBV28|NA|TRBJ2-1|NA
CASRTFLNSYNEQFF
TGTGCCAGCAGGACTTTTCTCAACTCCTACAATGAGCAGTTCTTC
>TRBV20-1|many|TRBJ1-6|NA
CSARPRYSSYNSPLHF
TGCAGTGCTAGACCGCGGTACAGCTCCTATAATTCACCCCTCCACTTT
>TRBV19|NA|TRBJ1-2|NA
CATRDGSYGYTF
TGTGCCACCCGGGACGGGTCCTATGGCTACACCTTC
>TRBV11-2|many|TRBJ1-6|NA
CASSLYFGPRHSPLHF
TGTGCCAGCAGCTTATATTTTGGCCCGAGGCATTCACCCCTCCACTTT
>TRBV30|many|TRBJ2-6|NA
CAWRRTPGRNSGANVLTF
TGTGCCTGGAGGAGAACCCCGGGACGTAACTCTGGGGCCAACGTCCTGACTTTC
>TRBV6-1|NA|TRBJ2-2|NA
CASMGLGATNTGELFF
TGTGCCAGCATGGGGTTGGGCGCAACGAACACCGGGGAGCTGTTTTTT
>TRBV9|NA|TRBJ2-7|TRBD2
CASSSHTGGTDYEQYF
TGTGCCAGCAGCTCCCACACCGGGGGGACGGACTACGAGCAGTACTTC
>TRBV7-9|many|TRBJ2-1|NA
CASSKRYDYNEQFF
TGTGCCAGCAGCAAAAGGTACGACTACAATGAGCAGTTCTTC
>TRBV15|many|TRBJ2-3|NA
CATSTTGTPRDTQYF
TGTGCCACCAGCACGACCGGGACGCCGAGGGATACGCAGTATTTT
>TRBV5-1|many|TRBJ2-1|NA
CASSLRGDIDEQFF
TGCGCCAGCAGCTTACGGGGCGATATCGATGAGCAGTTCTTC
>TRBV12-3/TRBV12-4|many|TRBJ2-2|TRBD1
CASSLLTGALTGELFF
TGTGCCAGCAGTCTCCTGACAGGGGCTCTAACCGGGGAGCTGTTTTTT
>TRBV5-6|many|TRBJ2-7|TRBD1
CASSSPPDRGEQYF
TGTGCCAGCAGCTCACCCCCGGACAGGGGCGAGCAGTACTTC
>TRBV7-9|many|TRBJ1-2|NA
CASGPQTSYLYGYTF
TGTGCCAGCGGTCCACAGACAAGCTATCTCTATGGCTACACCTTC
>TRBV6-1|few|TRBJ1-5|NA
CASKDRLNSNQPQHF
TGTGCCAGCAAGGACCGACTGAATAGCAATCAGCCCCAGCATTTT
>TRBV2|many|TRBJ2-7|TRBD2
CASSQRAGGPNEQYF
TGTGCCAGCAGTCAACGGGCGGGAGGGCCCAACGAGCAGTACTTC
>TRBV20-1|many|TRBJ2-7|TRBD2
CSARGTGGTSYEQYF
TGCAGTGCTAGAGGTACGGGGGGGACCTCCTACGAGCAGTACTTC
>TRBV12-3/TRBV12-4|NA|TRBJ2-1|TRBD1
CAGSLPPGTGGTLNEQFF
TGTGCCGGCAGTCTCCCTCCGGGGACAGGGGGAACTTTAAATGAGCAGTTCTTC
>TRBV6-6|once|TRBJ1-2|TRBD1
CASGYSEGALYGYTF
TGTGCCAGCGGTTACTCGGAGGGGGCGCTCTATGGCTACACCTTT